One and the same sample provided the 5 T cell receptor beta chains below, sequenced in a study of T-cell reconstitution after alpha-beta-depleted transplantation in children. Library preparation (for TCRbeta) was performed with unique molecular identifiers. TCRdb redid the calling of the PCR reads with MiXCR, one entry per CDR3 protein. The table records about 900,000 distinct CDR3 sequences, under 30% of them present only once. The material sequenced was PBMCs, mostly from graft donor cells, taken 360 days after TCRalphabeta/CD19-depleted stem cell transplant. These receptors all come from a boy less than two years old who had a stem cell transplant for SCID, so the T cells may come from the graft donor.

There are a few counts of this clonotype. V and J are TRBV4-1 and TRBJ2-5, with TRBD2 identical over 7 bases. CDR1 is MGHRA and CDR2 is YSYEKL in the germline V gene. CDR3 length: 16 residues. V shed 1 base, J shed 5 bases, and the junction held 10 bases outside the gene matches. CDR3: CASSQVGGEIGETQYF. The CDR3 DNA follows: TGCGCCAGCAGCCAAGTGGGGGGGGAAATTGGTGAGACCCAGTACTTC.

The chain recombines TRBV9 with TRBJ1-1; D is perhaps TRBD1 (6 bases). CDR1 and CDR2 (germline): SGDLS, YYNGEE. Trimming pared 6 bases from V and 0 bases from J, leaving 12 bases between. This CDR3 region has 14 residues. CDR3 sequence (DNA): TGTGCCAGCACCCCCCAGGGGATGAACACTGAAGCTTTCTTT. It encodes CASTPQGMNTEAFF.

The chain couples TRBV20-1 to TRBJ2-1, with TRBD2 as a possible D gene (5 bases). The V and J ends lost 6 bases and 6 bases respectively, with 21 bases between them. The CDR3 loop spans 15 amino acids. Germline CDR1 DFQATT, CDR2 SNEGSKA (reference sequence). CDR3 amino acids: CSAVTGEKSGNEQFF. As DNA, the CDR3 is TGCAGTGCAGTGACCGGGGAAAAATCGGGCAATGAGCAGTTCTTC.

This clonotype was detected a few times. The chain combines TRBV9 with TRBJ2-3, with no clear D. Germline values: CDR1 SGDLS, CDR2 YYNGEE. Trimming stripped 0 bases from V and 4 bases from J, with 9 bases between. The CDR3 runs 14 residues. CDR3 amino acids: CASSVGVGSDTQYF. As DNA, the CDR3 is TGTGCCAGCAGCGTAGGCGTGGGATCAGATACGCAGTATTTT.

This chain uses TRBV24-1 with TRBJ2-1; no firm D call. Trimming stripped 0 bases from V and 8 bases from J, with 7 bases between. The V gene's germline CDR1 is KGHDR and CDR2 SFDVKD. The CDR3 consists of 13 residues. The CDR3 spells CATSDLKGDEQFF. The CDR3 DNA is TGTGCCACCAGTGATTTGAAGGGCGATGAGCAGTTCTTC.